This entry concerns a single TCR beta chain. Its specificity is not known. Naive CD8 cells, CD45RO-negative and positively selected for CCR7, excluded terminally differentiated effector memory CD45RA+ cells. Deep level was the assay's run setting. Assay used: immunoSEQ multiplex PCR; TCRdb lists only in-frame clones, some missing. The sample has approximately 840,000 clones, 95% to 97% seen once. This CDR3 has 15 amino acids. Germline values: CDR1 LGHNA, CDR2 YSLEER. The V end lost 3 bases, the J end lost 0 bases, and 11 bases lay between the germline ends. These data come from a study of shared clonotypes between healthy human individuals. Study-wide results and limits: Shared clonotypes across all four donors exceeded non-shared ones in generation probability.

The material sequenced was naive CD8+ T cells sorted from blood. The chain recombines TRBV4-3 with TRBJ2-5; TRBD2 might be the D (5 bases). The receptor's source is a man in his thirties or forties in good health. CDR3 coding DNA: TGCGCCAGCAGCCAGACTATAGAGTACCAAGAGACCCAGTACTTC. Its translation is CASSQTIEYQETQYF.